These 21 T cell receptor beta chains originate from one sample sequenced in a study of blood T cell repertoires in COVID-19 (dated by TCRdb to between 2020 and 2021). The library was generated by the immunoSEQ multiplex PCR assay. Drawn from immuneACCESS, this table holds only the in-frame rearrangements with V and J called that TCRdb kept. Clones are partly lost; checked studies trace under half to an unresolved V gene and leave the rest unexplained. The sample includes approximately 240,000 clones, with 70% to 90% observed a single time. Around 2% of the sample lies in the top ten. The source material was peripheral blood. The receptors were sampled from a woman aged 40 to 50 who had recovered from COVID-19.

The gene calls are TRBV19 and TRBJ1-4, with D possibly TRBD1 on 6 matching bases. The CDR3 spans 15 residues. V was shortened by 6 bases and J by 2 bases, with 13 bases between the two germline ends. CDR1 and CDR2 from the germline V gene are LNHDA and SQIVND (reference sequence). This chain's CDR3 is CASRHRGGTNEKLFF. The CDR3 DNA is TGTGCCAGTAGACATAGGGGGGGGACTAATGAAAAACTGTTTTTT.

This clone came up a few times. The rearrangement links TRBV2 to TRBJ1-5; 7 bases match TRBD1. CDR3 length: 14 amino acids. Germline trimming cut 5 bases from V and 6 bases from J; bases unmatched to any gene: 7. Germline assignment: CDR1 SNHLY and CDR2 FYNNEI. The CDR3 loop reads CASSPDRVGQPQHF. The CDR3 nucleotides are TGTGCCAGCAGTCCAGACAGGGTGGGTCAGCCCCAGCATTTT.

The chain recombines TRBV9 with TRBJ2-7; 8 bases are a match to TRBD1. This CDR3 spans 14 amino acids. Per the germline V gene, CDR1 is SGDLS and CDR2 is YYNGEE. V lost 4 bases and J lost 6; bases outside the gene matches: 9. Written as DNA, the CDR3 is TGTGCCAGCAGCTTCTCCGGGACAGGTGGCGAGCAGTACTTC. The encoded protein is CASSFSGTGGEQYF.

This chain uses TRBV10-3 with TRBJ1-5; TRBD1 aligns across 11 bases. This CDR3 contains 16 residues. V lost 0 bases and J lost 6; bases outside the gene matches: 4. The germline V gene encodes CDR1 ENHRY and CDR2 SYGVKD. The CDR3 bases are TGTGCCATCAGTGAGTCGGCGGGACAGGGGGGTCAGCCCCAGCATTTT. This sequence encodes CAISESAGQGGQPQHF.

This clone was counted between two and nine times. CDR3 residues: CASSPGTSGTDGELFF. The DNA for the CDR3 is TGTGCCAGCAGCCCCGGGACTAGCGGTACGGACGGGGAGCTGTTTTTT. V is TRBV9 and J is TRBJ2-2; TRBD2 matches at 11 bases. This CDR3 region has 16 residues. The germline V gene has CDR1 SGDLS and CDR2 YYNGEE. V shed 4 bases, J shed 7 bases, and the junction held 9 bases outside the gene matches.

J is TRBJ1-6 and V is TRBV25-1; no clear D gene. Germline values: CDR1 MGHDK, CDR2 SYGVNS. The CDR3 totals 15 residues. The V and J ends lost 5 bases and 7 bases respectively, with 15 bases between them. The CDR3 sequence is CASSSRSRANSPLHF. The CDR3 coding sequence is TGTGCCAGCAGTTCCCGGTCACGAGCCAATTCACCCCTCCACTTT.

A few counts support this clone. The gene calls are TRBV19 and TRBJ2-7; perhaps TRBD2 as D (6 bases). The germline V gene encodes CDR1 LNHDA and CDR2 SQIVND (reference sequence). V was clipped by 2 bases and J by 0 bases, with 8 bases between them. The CDR3 has 14 residues. The CDR3 coding sequence is TGTGCCAGTAGTATATTGCGGGGCTCCTACGAGCAGTACTTC. This codes for CASSILRGSYEQYF.

This clone was observed a single time. The chain couples TRBV21-1 to TRBJ2-3; the tabulated D call, TRBD2, remains unverified against the DNA. TRBV21-1 is a pseudogene. There are 14 residues in the CDR3. The CDR3 coding sequence is TGTGCCAGCAGCAAAGGGCGCGAGGCGGATACGCAGTATTTT. Protein product: CASSKGREADTQYF.

V and J are TRBV6-1 and TRBJ2-7; D not resolved. The CDR3 is 12 amino acids. Germline CDR1 reads MNHNS; CDR2 reads SASEGT. Trimming pared 3 bases from V and 3 bases from J, leaving 6 bases between. The CDR3 nucleotides are TGTGCCAGCAGTGAGTCGGTCTACGAGCAGTACTTC. Its translation: CASSESVYEQYF.

V and J are TRBV6-1 and TRBJ1-6; the D gene is possibly TRBD1 (5 bases). Germline values: CDR1 MNHNS, CDR2 SASEGT. The V gene lost 1 base and the J gene lost 3 bases, with 13 bases spanning the gap. This CDR3 has 17 amino acids. CDR3 sequence: CASSEGAGMLYNSPLHF. The CDR3 DNA is TGTGCCAGCAGTGAAGGGGCAGGGATGCTCTATAATTCACCCCTCCACTTT.

This chain connects TRBV3-1 (or the pseudogene TRBV3-2) to TRBJ1-2, with D perhaps TRBD1 (5 bases). In germline, CDR1 is LGHDT, CDR2 YNNKEL (reference sequence). The CDR3 length is 16 residues. Trimming took 0 bases from V and 5 from J, leaving 16 bases between them. CDR3: CASSQDYNRLLYGYTF. Here the CDR3 DNA reads TGTGCCAGCAGCCAAGATTACAACAGGCTACTATATGGCTACACCTTC.

The rearrangement joins TRBV7-8 to TRBJ2-3; TRBD2 agrees at 7 bases. The germline gives CDR1 SGHVS, CDR2 FQNEAQ. CDR3 length equals 16 residues. V shed 5 bases and J 3 bases; nucleotides not matched to a gene: 11. CDR3 residues: CASSPQPGLNTDTQYF. CDR3 coding DNA: TGTGCCAGCAGCCCACAACCGGGACTAAATACAGATACGCAGTATTTT.

The chain links TRBV24-1 to TRBJ2-3; the match to TRBD2 covers 8 bases. Germline loops: CDR1 KGHDR, CDR2 SFDVKD. This CDR3 spans 14 amino acids. J was trimmed by 2 bases and V by 5 bases; bases with no gene match: 2. The chain's CDR3 is CATSGGRFTDTQYF. The CDR3 DNA follows: TGTGCCACCAGTGGCGGGAGGTTCACAGATACGCAGTATTTT.

This chain connects TRBV28 to TRBJ1-2, with 9 bases identical to TRBD1. With V trimmed by 7 bases and J by 9 bases, 6 bases remained unmatched. CDR1 and CDR2 (germline): MDHEN, SYDVKM. This CDR3 spans 12 amino acids. The CDR3 region is CASTTGQGRYTF. The DNA for the CDR3 is TGTGCCAGCACCACAGGACAGGGGCGCTACACCTTC.

The V gene is TRBV7-6, the J gene TRBJ2-7; TRBD1 is a possible D gene (5 bases). The CDR3 consists of 13 residues. The V gene's germline CDR1 is SGHVS and CDR2 FNYEAQ. With 0 bases removed from V and 6 bases from J, the gap between germline ends came to 9 bases. CDR3 DNA: TGTGCCAGCAGCTTAGCCAGGGTCTCCGAGCAGTACTTC. It specifies CASSLARVSEQYF.

The rearrangement joins TRBV2 to TRBJ2-1, with D possibly matching TRBD2 (6 bases). There are 16 residues in the CDR3. The germline V and J ends were trimmed by 2 bases and 4 bases, with 15 bases remaining between them. Germline V gene data show CDR1 as SNHLY and CDR2 as FYNNEI. The CDR3 reads CASSEWAGSLYNEQFF. Here the CDR3 DNA reads TGTGCCAGCAGTGAATGGGCGGGGTCTCTTTACAATGAGCAGTTCTTC.

This rearrangement joins TRBV27 to TRBJ1-5; no clear D. The CDR3 runs 19 residues. Trimming took off 2 bases at V and 9 bases at J, with 29 bases between the two ends. Germline V gene sequence: CDR1 MNHEY, CDR2 SMNVEV (reference sequence). The CDR3 reads CASSLTSYGLDGSRLPQHF. As DNA, the CDR3 is TGTGCCAGCAGTTTAACTTCTTACGGGTTAGATGGTTCAAGGCTGCCCCAGCATTTT.

The J gene is TRBJ1-2, the V gene TRBV28; 7 bases fit TRBD1. Germline values: CDR1 MDHEN, CDR2 SYDVKM. Losses at the gene ends were 5 bases for V and 7 bases for J; bases not matched to a gene: 4. The CDR3 is 12 residues long. The DNA of the CDR3 is TGTGCCAGCAGTCGACAGGGAGGTGGCTACACCTTC. It codes for CASSRQGGGYTF.

This chain joins TRBV6-5 and TRBJ1-1; D remains unclear. V lost 0 bases and J 1 base, leaving 3 bases between the germline ends. CDR1 MNHEY and CDR2 SVGAGI come from the germline V gene. The CDR3 extends over 13 amino acids. CDR3 residues: CASSYSRNTEAFF. The CDR3 DNA reads as TGTGCCAGCAGTTACTCCAGGAACACTGAAGCTTTCTTT.

This clone was counted a single time. The chain is built from TRBV6-2 or TRBV6-3 and TRBJ2-4, with D possibly being TRBD1 or TRBD2 (5 bases each). The germline V gene has CDR1 MNHEY and CDR2 SVGEGT. The CDR3 length is 13 residues. Trimming left V 6 bases short and J 2 bases short, with 8 bases between. In nucleotides, the CDR3 is TGTGCCAGCAGCAGGGAGCCCAAAAACATTCAGTACTTC. It codes for CASSREPKNIQYF.

The chain recombines TRBV19 with TRBJ1-3; D is uncertain. The CDR3 sequence is 17 residues long. Germline assignment: CDR1 LNHDA and CDR2 SQIVND (reference sequence). V shed 3 bases and J shed 2 bases, with 17 bases lying between them. CDR3: CASSISLPRGTGNTIYF. DNA of the CDR3: TGTGCCAGTAGTATTTCCCTCCCCAGAGGGACTGGAAACACCATATATTTT.